Each of the 8 T cell receptor beta chains below was sequenced from the same sample in a study of blood T cell repertoires in COVID-19. Sequencing used immunoSEQ multiplex PCR; TCRdb keeps in-frame clones, though not all of them. This table holds 250,000 to 350,000 clones, about nine tenths found once. Sequencing was carried out using peripheral blood. Source of these receptors: a woman aged 55-69 years with acute or convalescent COVID-19.

This clone came up once. The rearrangement joins TRBV7-8 to TRBJ1-5, with 11 positions matching TRBD1. V shed 3 bases and J 10 bases; nucleotides not matched to a gene: 11. Germline CDR1 is SGHVS and CDR2 is FQNEAQ. There are 16 residues in the CDR3. In nucleotides, the CDR3 is TGTGCCAGCAGCTTGGGGACAGGGGGAGACTGGGGACCCCAGCATTTT. The encoded protein is CASSLGTGGDWGPQHF.

The V call is TRBV11-2, the J call TRBJ2-7; D call uncertain. Germline-derived CDR1 and CDR2 are SGHAT and FQNNGV. The CDR3 covers 15 residues. V shed 1 base and J shed 3 bases, with 13 bases lying between them. The CDR3 coding sequence is TGTGCCAGCAGCTTAGGGCGGCTTACTTTCTACGAGCAGTACTTC. Protein product: CASSLGRLTFYEQYF.

The chain links TRBV11-2 to TRBJ2-7, with 8 bases that match TRBD2. V shed 6 bases and J 3 bases; nucleotides not matched to a gene: 7. This CDR3 region has 14 residues. The germline gives CDR1 SGHAT, CDR2 FQNNGV. For the CDR3, the DNA is TGTGCCAGCAGGGATGTCAGCGGGAGCTACGAGCAGTACTTC. It is translated as CASRDVSGSYEQYF.

The chain employs TRBV6-5 and TRBJ1-2, with D hard to call. V shed 7 bases and J shed 1 base, with 13 bases lying between them. Germline V gene lookup returns CDR1 MNHEY and CDR2 SVGAGI. The CDR3 consists of 14 residues. The CDR3 sequence is CASISSEGNYGYTF. CDR3 in DNA: TGTGCCAGCATCAGCAGCGAGGGTAACTATGGCTACACCTTC.

J is TRBJ1-5 and V is TRBV6-2 or TRBV6-3; D possibly corresponds to TRBD1 (5 bases). In germline, CDR1 is MNHEY, CDR2 SVGEGT. Trimming took off 7 bases at V and 7 bases at J, with 14 bases between the two ends. This CDR3 comprises 13 residues. In DNA, the CDR3 is TGTGCCAGCACCCCCCAGGGTTGGCAGCCCCAGCATTTT. Translated, it gives CASTPQGWQPQHF.

The chain couples TRBV5-8 to TRBJ2-2; 7 positions agree with TRBD1. J gave up 0 bases and V 3 bases, and 2 bases lay outside the gene matches. Germline assignment: CDR1 SGHTS and CDR2 YDEGEE. The CDR3 contains 15 residues. The CDR3 region has the DNA TGTGCCAGCAGCTCTGGGACAGCGAACACCGGGGAGCTGTTTTTT. Encoded protein: CASSSGTANTGELFF.

The chain recombines TRBV11-2 with TRBJ1-5; D not resolved. Germline CDR1 SGHAT, CDR2 FQNNGV. V lost 2 bases to trimming and J lost 5 bases, with 13 bases between them. This CDR3 contains 15 residues. The CDR3 loop is CASSLTPGSDQPQHF. The CDR3 nucleotides are TGTGCCAGCAGCTTAACCCCGGGGTCGGATCAGCCCCAGCATTTT. Full variable domain (remainder filled in from reference TRBV11-2 and TRBJ1-5): EAGVAQSPRYKIIEKRQSVAFWCNPISGHATLYWYQQILGQGPKLLIQFQNNGVVDDSQLPKDRFSAERLKGVDSTLKIQPAKLEDSAVYLCASSLTPGSDQPQHFGDGTRLSIL.

The chain is built from TRBV4-3 and TRBJ1-1, with 7 bases aligning to TRBD1. The V and J ends lost 9 bases and 6 bases, in that order; junction bases with no gene match: 16. This CDR3 is built from 15 residues. The germline CDR1 and CDR2 sequences are LGHNA and YSLEER. The DNA of the CDR3 is TGCGCCAGTGCTCTTCGACAGGGAAACTCCGCTGAAGCTTTCTTT. Its translation: CASALRQGNSAEAFF.